Shown below are 21 T cell receptor beta chains from a single sample sequenced in a study of cytomegalovirus exposure and HLA in healthy donors. In the PCR, 60 Vbeta and 13 Jbeta primers were used. Generated by immunoSEQ multiplex PCR, the TCRdb table keeps only in-frame clones and is missing some. The table has about 82,000 clones, 74% seen once. Sequencing was performed on PBMCs. These receptors were collected from a woman aged 45-59 years in good health and CMV-seropositive.

The chain couples TRBV27 to TRBJ1-1; TRBD1 matches at 7 bases. The CDR3 spans 13 residues. The germline gives CDR1 MNHEY, CDR2 SMNVEV (reference sequence). With V trimmed by 3 bases and J by 7 bases, 5 bases remained unmatched. The CDR3 loop reads CASSFNRGIEAFF. CDR3 bases: TGTGCCAGCAGTTTCAACAGGGGAATTGAAGCTTTCTTT.

DNA for the CDR3: TGTGCCAGCAGCCTCGACAGGGGGCGAGTCGAGCAGTACTTC. As protein: CASSLDRGRVEQYF. The chain couples TRBV6-5 to TRBJ2-7, with 10 bases matching TRBD1. Germline V gene lookup returns CDR1 MNHEY and CDR2 SVGAGI. The CDR3 has 14 residues. The trim removed 6 bases at V and 6 bases at J, leaving 8 bases unmatched.

V is TRBV6-1 and J is TRBJ2-3; D may be TRBD1 (5 bases). Trimming stripped 1 base from V and 2 bases from J, with 19 bases between. The CDR3 length is 18 residues. From germline, CDR1 is MNHNS and CDR2 SASEGT. In DNA form, the CDR3 reads TGTGCCAGCAGTGAAGAGGGGTGGGCATCTGCCCCCACAGATACGCAGTATTTT. Encoded protein: CASSEEGWASAPTDTQYF.

The chain recombines TRBV9 with TRBJ1-2, with D possibly matching TRBD1 (6 bases). Trimming stripped 8 bases from V and 5 bases from J, with 16 bases between. Germline V lookup: CDR1 SGDLS, CDR2 YYNGEE. This CDR3 has 13 residues. CDR3 loop: CASGSRGGYGYTF. In DNA, the CDR3 is TGTGCCAGTGGTTCACGAGGGGGTTATGGCTACACCTTC.

This sequence joins TRBV5-4 and TRBJ1-1, with 9 bases lining up with TRBD1. The V gene end was trimmed by 4 bases and the J gene end by 2 bases; junction bases not matched to a gene: 6. The CDR3 consists of 15 residues. Germline CDR1 and CDR2: SGHNT and YYREEE (reference sequence). CDR3 sequence (DNA): TGTGCCAGCAGCAACACAGGGGGCAGAAACACTGAAGCTTTCTTT. Translation gives CASSNTGGRNTEAFF.

The chain couples TRBV11-2 to TRBJ2-2; no firm D call. CDR3 length equals 12 residues. CDR1 is SGHAT and CDR2 is FQNNGV in the germline V gene. V gave up 1 base and J gave up 7 bases, with 4 bases separating them. The DNA of the CDR3 is TGTGCCAGCAGCTTAGCCGGCGGGGAGCTGTTTTTT. Translating gives CASSLAGGELFF.

To note about this clone: The junction and the germline gene differ at one end; a read error may be behind it. This sequence joins TRBV14 and TRBJ1-4, with D hard to call. The CDR3 has 15 amino acids. CDR1 is SGHDN, CDR2 FVKESK, per germline. CDR3 sequence: CASSEEPWRNEKLFF. The CDR3 DNA reads as TGTGCCAGCAGCGAAGAACCGTGGAGAAATGAAAAACTGTTTTTT.

This clone was seen more than once but under ten times. The chain has TRBV6-6 and TRBJ2-7, with D possibly TRBD1 on 5 matching bases. The ends were cut back, 7 bases at V and 4 bases at J, with 8 bases in the middle. This CDR3 comprises 11 residues. Looked up from germline, CDR1 is MNHNY and CDR2 is SVGAGI (reference sequence). The CDR3 reads CASTTGYEQYF. For the CDR3, the DNA is TGTGCCAGCACTACAGGATACGAGCAGTACTTC.

The J gene is TRBJ2-2, the V gene TRBV29-1, with TRBD2 matching 9 bases. V was clipped by 5 bases and J by 4 bases; unmatched bases: 5. The CDR3 totals 14 residues. CDR1 SQVTM and CDR2 ANQGSEA come from the germline V gene. The DNA for the CDR3 is TGCAGCGTTAGCAGCGGGAGGTTCACCGGGGAGCTGTTTTTT. The encoded protein is CSVSSGRFTGELFF.

The chain joins TRBV4-2 to TRBJ2-1; 14 bases fit TRBD2. The CDR3 covers 19 residues. J gave up 0 bases and V 1 base, and 5 bases lay outside the gene matches. Germline V lookup: CDR1 LGHNA, CDR2 YNFKEQ. CDR3 in amino acids: CASSQVSGTSGSSYNEQFF. In DNA form, the CDR3 reads TGTGCCAGCAGCCAAGTATCCGGGACTAGCGGGAGCTCCTACAATGAGCAGTTCTTC.

The chain employs TRBV5-1 and TRBJ2-3; 8 bases agree with TRBD1. Losses at the gene ends were 4 bases for V and 1 base for J; bases not matched to a gene: 2. The CDR3 has 14 residues. CDR1 is SGHRS, CDR2 YFSETQ, per germline. CDR3 protein: CASSATGGTDTQYF. The CDR3 DNA follows: TGCGCCAGCAGCGCGACAGGGGGCACAGATACGCAGTATTTT.

CDR3: CASMRTAAGDGYTF. CDR3 coding DNA: TGTGCCAGCATGCGGACTGCGGCCGGAGATGGCTACACCTTC. V is TRBV6-1 and J is TRBJ1-2; D gene ambiguous. CDR1 and CDR2 from the germline V gene are MNHNS and SASEGT. This CDR3 has 14 amino acids. Trimming stripped 7 bases from V and 6 bases from J, with 18 bases between.

This clone came up once. This rearrangement joins TRBV25-1 to TRBJ2-5; D is possibly TRBD2 (6 bases). The CDR3 runs 15 residues. V was cut by 3 bases and J by 5 bases, with 16 bases left in between. CDR1 MGHDK and CDR2 SYGVNS come from the germline V gene. The CDR3 coding sequence is TGTGCCAGCAGTGACCATACCGGACTACTGGAGACCCAGTACTTC. It encodes CASSDHTGLLETQYF.

CDR3 in DNA: TGTGCCATCAGTGAGTCGGGGCAGGGGAATCAGCCCCAGCATTTT. Encoded protein: CAISESGQGNQPQHF. The V call is TRBV10-3, the J call TRBJ1-5, with D maybe TRBD1 (6 bases). The CDR3 is made up of 15 amino acids. Per the germline V gene, CDR1 is ENHRY and CDR2 is SYGVKD. Trimming took off 0 bases at V and 4 bases at J, with 10 bases between the two ends.

This clone was observed once. This sequence joins TRBV2 and TRBJ2-2, with TRBD1 identical over 7 bases. There are 19 residues in the CDR3. V lost 7 bases, J lost 2 bases, and 19 bases stayed unmatched. The V gene's germline CDR1 is SNHLY and CDR2 FYNNEI. The CDR3 nucleotides are TGTGCCAGCACTTGGTCCCCGGATCGTGGGACAGTTAACACCGGGGAGCTGTTTTTT. Translating gives CASTWSPDRGTVNTGELFF.

This sequence joins TRBV7-3 and TRBJ2-1; D is uncertain. This CDR3 has 13 amino acids. The V end lost 3 bases, the J end lost 0 bases, and 3 bases lay between the germline ends. The V gene's germline CDR1 is SGHTA and CDR2 FQGTGA. CDR3 nucleotides: TGTGCCAGCAGCTTCAGCTCCTACAATGAGCAGTTCTTC. Encoded protein: CASSFSSYNEQFF.

Concerning this clone: Germline and junction disagree at one end, which may indicate a read error. The rearrangement links TRBV6-5 to TRBJ1-3, with 9 nucleotides matching TRBD1. This CDR3 has 16 amino acids. The germline V gene encodes CDR1 MNHEY and CDR2 SVGAGI. The CDR3 reads CASSYSGTGIGSTIYF. In DNA, the CDR3 is TGTGCCAGCAGTTATTCCGGGACAGGGATCGGAAGCACCATATATTTT.

This clone was counted between two and nine times. The chain employs TRBV7-9 and TRBJ2-1; 9 bases match TRBD2. The CDR3 is 19 residues long. V lost 6 bases and J lost 7; bases outside the gene matches: 22. Germline V gene sequence: CDR1 SEHNR, CDR2 FQNEAQ (reference sequence). The CDR3 reads CASRPRAGGPPRMVNEQFF. The CDR3 nucleotides read TGTGCCAGCAGACCAAGGGCGGGAGGGCCTCCGAGGATGGTGAATGAGCAGTTCTTC.

This sequence joins TRBV19 and TRBJ2-3, with a possible D match to TRBD1 (6 bases). Germline V gene data show CDR1 as LNHDA and CDR2 as SQIVND (reference sequence). CDR3 length equals 16 residues. Trimming took off 5 bases at V and 0 bases at J, with 15 bases between the two ends. CDR3 nucleotide sequence: TGTGCCAGTAGTCCTACCCGGGGACATAGCACAGATACGCAGTATTTT. This translates into CASSPTRGHSTDTQYF.

The chain employs TRBV10-2 and TRBJ2-7; TRBD1 might be the D (6 bases). The ends were cut back, 8 bases at V and 1 base at J, with 9 bases in the middle. The CDR3 runs to 12 residues. Germline V gives CDR1 WSHSY, CDR2 SAAADI. In DNA, the CDR3 is TGCGCCAGCCGCACAGGGTCCTACGAGCAGTACTTC. It encodes CASRTGSYEQYF.

The chain uses TRBV7-9 and TRBJ2-1; the D gene is possibly TRBD1 (6 bases). CDR1 and CDR2 (germline): SEHNR, FQNEAQ (reference sequence). V was clipped by 3 bases and J by 10 bases, with 10 bases between them. The CDR3 contains 12 residues. The CDR3 loop reads CASSLGAREQFF. The DNA of the CDR3 is TGTGCCAGCAGCTTGGGGGCTAGGGAGCAGTTCTTC.